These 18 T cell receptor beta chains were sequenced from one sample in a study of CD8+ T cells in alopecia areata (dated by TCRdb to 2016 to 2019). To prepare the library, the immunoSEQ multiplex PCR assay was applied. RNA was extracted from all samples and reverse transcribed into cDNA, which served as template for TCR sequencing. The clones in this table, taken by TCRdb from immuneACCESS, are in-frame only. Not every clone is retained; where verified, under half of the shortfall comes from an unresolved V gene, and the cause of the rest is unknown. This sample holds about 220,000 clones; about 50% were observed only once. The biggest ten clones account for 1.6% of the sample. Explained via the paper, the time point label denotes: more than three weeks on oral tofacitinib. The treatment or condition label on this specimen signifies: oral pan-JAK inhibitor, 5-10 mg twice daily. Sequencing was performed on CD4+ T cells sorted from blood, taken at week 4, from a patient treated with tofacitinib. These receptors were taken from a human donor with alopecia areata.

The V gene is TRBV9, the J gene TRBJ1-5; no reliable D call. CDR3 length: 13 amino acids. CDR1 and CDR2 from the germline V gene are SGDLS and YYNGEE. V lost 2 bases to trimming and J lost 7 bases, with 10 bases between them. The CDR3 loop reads CASSVGDRQPQHF. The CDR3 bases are TGTGCCAGCAGCGTTGGGGATCGGCAGCCCCAGCATTTT.

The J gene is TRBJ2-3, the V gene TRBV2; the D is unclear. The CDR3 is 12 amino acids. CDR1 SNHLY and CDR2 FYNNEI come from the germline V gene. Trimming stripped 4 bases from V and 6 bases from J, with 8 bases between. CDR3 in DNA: TGTGCCAGCAGTGTACAGAGGGATACGCAGTATTTT. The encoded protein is CASSVQRDTQYF. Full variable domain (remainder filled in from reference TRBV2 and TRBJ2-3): EPEVTQTPSHQVTQMGQEVILRCVPISNHLYFYWYRQILGQKVEFLVSFYNNEISEKSEIFDDQFSVERPDGSNFTLKIRSTKLEDSAMYFCASSVQRDTQYFGPGTRLTVL.

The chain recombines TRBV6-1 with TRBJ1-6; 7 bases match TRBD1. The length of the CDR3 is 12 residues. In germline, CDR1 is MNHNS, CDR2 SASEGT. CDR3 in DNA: TGTGCAGAATGGCAGGGGGATTCACCCCTCCACTTT. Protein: CAEWQGDSPLHF.

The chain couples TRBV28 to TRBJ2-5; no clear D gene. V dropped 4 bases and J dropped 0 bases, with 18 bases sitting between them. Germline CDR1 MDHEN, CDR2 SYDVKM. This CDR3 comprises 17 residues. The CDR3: CASSYLSPLKDQETQYF. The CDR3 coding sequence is TGTGCCAGCAGTTACCTATCCCCCCTCAAAGACCAAGAGACCCAGTACTTC. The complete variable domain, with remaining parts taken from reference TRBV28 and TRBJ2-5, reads DVKVTQSSRYLVKRTGEKVFLECVQDMDHENMFWYRQDPGLGLRLIYFSYDVKMKEKGDIPEGYSVSREKKERFSLILESASTNQTSMYLCASSYLSPLKDQETQYFGPGTRLLVL.

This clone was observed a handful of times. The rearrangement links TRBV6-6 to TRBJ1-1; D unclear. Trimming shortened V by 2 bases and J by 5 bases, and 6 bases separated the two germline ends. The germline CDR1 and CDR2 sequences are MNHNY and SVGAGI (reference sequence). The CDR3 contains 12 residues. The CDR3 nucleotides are TGTGCCAGCAGTTACGGGCAGACTGAAGCTTTCTTT. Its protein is CASSYGQTEAFF.

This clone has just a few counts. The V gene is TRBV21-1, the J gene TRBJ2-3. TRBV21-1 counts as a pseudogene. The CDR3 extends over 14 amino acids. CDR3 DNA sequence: TGTGCCAGCACGCCGGTCGGGGGCGCAGATACGCAGTATTTT. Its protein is CASTPVGGADTQYF.

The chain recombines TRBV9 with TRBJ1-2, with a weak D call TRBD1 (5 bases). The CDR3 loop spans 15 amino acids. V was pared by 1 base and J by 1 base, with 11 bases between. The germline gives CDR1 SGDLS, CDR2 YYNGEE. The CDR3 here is CASSVSETVNYGYTF. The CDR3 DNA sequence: TGTGCCAGCAGCGTATCTGAGACAGTTAACTATGGCTACACCTTC.

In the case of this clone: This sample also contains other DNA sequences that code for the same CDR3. The CDR3 here is CASSLAGAYNEQFF. CDR3 nucleotide sequence: TGTGCCAGCAGCTTAGCGGGGGCCTACAATGAGCAGTTCTTC. The chain employs TRBV7-2 and TRBJ2-1; either TRBD1 or TRBD2 may supply D (5 bases each). V was cut by 0 bases and J by 2 bases, with 5 bases left in between. The length of the CDR3 is 14 residues. The germline gives CDR1 SGHTA, CDR2 FQGNSA.

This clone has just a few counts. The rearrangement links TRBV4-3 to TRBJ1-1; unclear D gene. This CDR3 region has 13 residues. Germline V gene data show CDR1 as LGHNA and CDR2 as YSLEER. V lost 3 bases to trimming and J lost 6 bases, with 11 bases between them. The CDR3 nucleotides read TGCGCCAGCAGCCATACGAGTAACTCTGAAGCTTTCTTT. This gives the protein CASSHTSNSEAFF.

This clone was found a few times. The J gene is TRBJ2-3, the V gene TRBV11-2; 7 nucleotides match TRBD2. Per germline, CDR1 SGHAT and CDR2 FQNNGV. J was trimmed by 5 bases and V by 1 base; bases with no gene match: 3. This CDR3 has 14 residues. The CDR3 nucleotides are TGTGCCAGCAGCTTAGGACTAGCCGGAGATACGCAGTATTTT. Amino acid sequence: CASSLGLAGDTQYF.

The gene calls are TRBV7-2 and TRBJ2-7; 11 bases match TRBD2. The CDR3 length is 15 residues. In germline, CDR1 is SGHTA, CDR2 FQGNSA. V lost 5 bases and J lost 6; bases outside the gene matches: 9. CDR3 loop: CASSQLAGGIVEQYF. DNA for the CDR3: TGTGCCAGCAGCCAATTAGCGGGGGGGATTGTCGAGCAGTACTTC. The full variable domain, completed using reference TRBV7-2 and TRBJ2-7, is GAGVSQSPSNKVTEKGKDVELRCDPISGHTALYWYRQSLGQGLEFLIYFQGNSAPDKSGLPSDRFSAERTGGSVSTLTIQRTQQEDSAVYLCASSQLAGGIVEQYFGPGTRLTVT.

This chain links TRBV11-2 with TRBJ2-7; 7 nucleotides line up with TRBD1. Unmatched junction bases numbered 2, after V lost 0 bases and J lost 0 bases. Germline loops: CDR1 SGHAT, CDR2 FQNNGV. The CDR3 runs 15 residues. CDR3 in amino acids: CASSLEGGHSYEQYF. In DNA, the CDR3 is TGTGCCAGCAGCTTAGAAGGGGGCCACTCCTACGAGCAGTACTTC.

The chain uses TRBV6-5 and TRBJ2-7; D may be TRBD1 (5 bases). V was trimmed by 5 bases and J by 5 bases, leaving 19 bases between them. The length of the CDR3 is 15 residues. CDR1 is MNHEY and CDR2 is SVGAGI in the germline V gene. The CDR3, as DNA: TGTGCCAGCAGTCGCCGGTCAGGGCTGTTCAACGAGCAGTACTTC. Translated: CASSRRSGLFNEQYF.

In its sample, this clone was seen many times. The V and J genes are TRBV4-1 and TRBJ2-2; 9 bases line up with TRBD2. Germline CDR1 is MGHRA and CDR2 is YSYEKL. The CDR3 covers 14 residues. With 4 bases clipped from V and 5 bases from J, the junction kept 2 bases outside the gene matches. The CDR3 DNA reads TGCGCCAGCAGCCCGGGACTAGCTACCGGGGAGCTGTTTTTT. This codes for CASSPGLATGELFF.

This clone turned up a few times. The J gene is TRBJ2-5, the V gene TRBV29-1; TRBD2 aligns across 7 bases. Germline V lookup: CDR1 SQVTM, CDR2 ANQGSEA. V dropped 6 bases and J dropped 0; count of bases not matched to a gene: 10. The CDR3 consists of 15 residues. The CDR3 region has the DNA TGCAGCGTCGAGGGCCAGCGGGGAAACCAAGAGACCCAGTACTTC. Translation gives CSVEGQRGNQETQYF.

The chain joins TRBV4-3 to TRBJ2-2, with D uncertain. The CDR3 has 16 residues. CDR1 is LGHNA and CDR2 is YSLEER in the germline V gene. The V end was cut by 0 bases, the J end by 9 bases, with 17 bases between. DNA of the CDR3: TGCGCCAGCAGCCAAGATTTCGCACAGTTGGGGAGGGAGCTGTTTTTT. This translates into CASSQDFAQLGRELFF.

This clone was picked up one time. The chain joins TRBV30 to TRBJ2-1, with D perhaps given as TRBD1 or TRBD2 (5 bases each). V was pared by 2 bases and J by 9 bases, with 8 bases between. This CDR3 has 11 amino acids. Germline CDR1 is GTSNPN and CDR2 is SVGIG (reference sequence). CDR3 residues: CAWSPGPEQFF. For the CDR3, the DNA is TGTGCCTGGAGTCCGGGGCCTGAGCAGTTCTTC. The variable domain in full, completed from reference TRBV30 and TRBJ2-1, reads SQTIHQWPATLVQPVGSPLSLECTVEGTSNPNLYWYRQAAGRGLQLLFYSVGIGQISSEVPQNLSASRPQDRQFILSSKKLLLSDSGFYLCAWSPGPEQFFGPGTRLTVL.

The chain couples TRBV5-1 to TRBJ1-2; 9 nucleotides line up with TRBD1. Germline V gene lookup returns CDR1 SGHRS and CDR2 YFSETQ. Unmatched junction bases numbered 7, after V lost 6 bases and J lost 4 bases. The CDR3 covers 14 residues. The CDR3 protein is CASTPTGGGYGYTF. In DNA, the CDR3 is TGCGCCAGCACCCCAACAGGGGGCGGCTATGGCTACACCTTC.